The next 22 T cell receptor beta chains were all read from a single sample in a study of cytomegalovirus exposure and HLA in healthy donors. The PCR was carried out with 60 Vbeta primers and 13 Jbeta primers. Generated by immunoSEQ multiplex PCR, the TCRdb table keeps only in-frame clones and is missing some. The table shows 150,000 to 200,000 clones, with around 88% occurring only once. Sequencing was carried out using PBMCs. The receptors originated from a young woman in good health and CMV-seronegative.

The chain is built from TRBV5-1 and TRBJ1-5; no clear D. This CDR3 spans 14 amino acids. Germline V gene lookup returns CDR1 SGHRS and CDR2 YFSETQ. V was cut by 0 bases and J by 3 bases, with 7 bases left in between. Here the CDR3 DNA reads TGCGCCAGCAGCTTGGATTCCAACAATCAGCCCCAGCATTTT. Translated: CASSLDSNNQPQHF.

This sequence joins TRBV5-5 and TRBJ1-1; TRBD1 is a possible D gene (6 bases). This CDR3 spans 14 amino acids. Germline lookup yields CDR1 SGHKS and CDR2 YYEKEE (reference sequence). Trimming took 0 bases from V and 4 from J, leaving 10 bases between them. The CDR3 DNA is TGTGCCAGCAGCTTGGCGGCAGGGGCCACTGAAGCTTTCTTT. This codes for CASSLAAGATEAFF.

J is TRBJ1-1 and V is TRBV7-2, with D possibly matching TRBD1 (5 bases). Germline CDR1 and CDR2: SGHTA and FQGNSA. Trimming took 3 bases from V and 5 from J, leaving 13 bases between them. This CDR3 spans 14 amino acids. The CDR3 region is CASSFSGAGTEAFF. The CDR3 DNA reads as TGTGCCAGCAGCTTTTCTGGGGCGGGAACTGAAGCTTTCTTT. Drawing the rest from reference TRBV7-2 and TRBJ1-1, the complete variable domain is GAGVSQSPSNKVTEKGKDVELRCDPISGHTALYWYRQSLGQGLEFLIYFQGNSAPDKSGLPSDRFSAERTGGSVSTLTIQRTQQEDSAVYLCASSFSGAGTEAFFGQGTRLTVV.

The rearrangement joins TRBV5-1 to TRBJ2-3; TRBD1 matches at 12 bases. Germline V gene data show CDR1 as SGHRS and CDR2 as YFSETQ. Unmatched junction bases numbered 9, after V lost 9 bases and J lost 4 bases. The CDR3 length is 15 residues. Here the CDR3 DNA reads TGCGCCACCTCAACCGGGACAGGGGGCGCAGATACGCAGTATTTT. Protein: CATSTGTGGADTQYF.

The chain carries TRBV9 and TRBJ2-7; weak D call: TRBD2 (6 bases). Looked up from germline, CDR1 is SGDLS and CDR2 is YYNGEE. CDR3 length: 18 residues. Trimming removed 3 bases at V and 7 bases at J, with 29 bases between. The CDR3 nucleotides read TGTGCCAGCAGCGGAAATCCCGAGGCAGGGACTTTTAGGAGGGAGCAGTACTTC. Translating gives CASSGNPEAGTFRREQYF.

This chain uses TRBV19 with TRBJ2-2; TRBD1 matches 10 bases. Germline V CDR1 and CDR2: LNHDA, SQIVND (reference sequence). Unmatched junction bases numbered 9, after V lost 7 bases and J lost 4 bases. CDR3 size: 16 residues. The CDR3 DNA follows: TGTGCCAGTAAAATAGGGACAGGGGAAATCACCGGGGAGCTGTTTTTT. Its translation: CASKIGTGEITGELFF.

A remark on this clone: One end of the junction is discordant with germline, which a read error may explain. The CDR3, as DNA: TGTGCCAGCAGCTTAGAGCTAGGCAGCCAAGAGGCCCAGTACTTC. Amino acids: CASSLELGSQEAQYF. The gene calls are TRBV7-8 and TRBJ2-5; D remains unclear. Germline lookup yields CDR1 SGHVS and CDR2 FQNEAQ. The CDR3 is made up of 15 amino acids.

The chain carries TRBV6-1 and TRBJ1-4, with D possibly TRBD1 on 6 matching bases. Germline loops: CDR1 MNHNS, CDR2 SASEGT. The ends were cut back, 0 bases at V and 7 bases at J, with 24 bases in the middle. CDR3 length: 19 amino acids. CDR3 coding DNA: TGTGCCAGCAGTGAAGCGGTAAAGACAGGTTTATTCTTCGGTGAAAAACTGTTTTTT. This encodes CASSEAVKTGLFFGEKLFF.

The rearrangement joins TRBV7-8 to TRBJ1-1; the match to TRBD1 covers 8 bases. V lost 5 bases and J lost 7; bases outside the gene matches: 6. The CDR3 sequence is 13 residues long. CDR1 and CDR2 from the germline V gene are SGHVS and FQNEAQ. The CDR3 loop reads CASSLGQGSEAFF. CDR3 in DNA: TGTGCCAGCAGCCTCGGACAGGGAAGTGAAGCTTTCTTT.

The genes are TRBV5-1 and TRBJ2-1; 8 positions agree with TRBD2. The CDR3 loop spans 16 amino acids. Germline V gene data show CDR1 as SGHRS and CDR2 as YFSETQ. Trimming cost V 5 bases and J 1 base; bases outside gene matches: 8. CDR3 nucleotide sequence: TGCGCCAGCAGTTCTCTAGCGGGCCAATCCTACAATGAGCAGTTCTTC. Translating gives CASSSLAGQSYNEQFF.

This rearrangement joins TRBV27 to TRBJ2-1; weak D call: TRBD1 (6 bases). Trimming shortened V by 5 bases and J by 14 bases, and 13 bases separated the two germline ends. Germline V CDR1 and CDR2: MNHEY, SMNVEV (reference sequence). This CDR3 spans 11 amino acids. The CDR3 region has the DNA TGTGCCAGCAGTCCAGGGACATGGGAGTTCTTC. Residues: CASSPGTWEFF.

This chain links TRBV6-5 with TRBJ1-2, with D hard to call. The V gene lost 6 bases and the J gene lost 8 bases, with 22 bases spanning the gap. Germline V CDR1 and CDR2: MNHEY, SVGAGI. This CDR3 comprises 15 residues. CDR3 DNA sequence: TGTGCCAGCAGCAAGGTGCGGCTCTATGTAGAGGGCTACACCTTC. It is translated as CASSKVRLYVEGYTF.

The V call is TRBV10-1, the J call TRBJ2-7; D might be TRBD2 (5 bases). The CDR3 is 14 amino acids. Per germline, CDR1 WNHNN and CDR2 SYGVQD (reference sequence). The V end lost 2 bases, the J end lost 2 bases, and 10 bases lay between the germline ends. The CDR3 DNA is TGCGCCAGCAGTGAGGCTTGGACTCCCTACGAGCAGTACTTC. It is translated as CASSEAWTPYEQYF.

On this clone itself: One junction end disagrees with the germline gene, perhaps due to a read error. The chain couples TRBV7-9 to TRBJ1-6; possible D gene TRBD1, 6 bases. From germline, CDR1 is SEHNR and CDR2 FQNEAQ (reference sequence). This CDR3 contains 17 residues. CDR3 bases: TGTTCCAGCAGCTCTCAGACAGGCCTGAAGCTGGGATCACCCCTCCACTTT. Translating it yields CSSSSQTGLKLGSPLHF.

Worth noting for this clone: At the DNA level, this CDR3 is encoded by other sequences in the same sample as well. The gene calls are TRBV2 and TRBJ2-3; 10 bases align to TRBD2. The CDR3 is 16 residues long. The trim removed 6 bases at V and 2 bases at J, leaving 8 bases unmatched. Germline CDR1 SNHLY, CDR2 FYNNEI. The CDR3: CASRPRTSGHTDTQYF. For the CDR3, the DNA is TGTGCCAGCAGACCCAGGACTAGCGGTCACACAGATACGCAGTATTTT.

The chain uses TRBV7-9 and TRBJ1-1, with 10 bases aligning to TRBD1. The CDR3 consists of 19 residues. Germline V gives CDR1 SEHNR, CDR2 FQNEAQ (reference sequence). J lost 5 bases, V lost 3 bases, and 18 bases had no gene match. CDR3 in DNA: TGTGCCAGCAGCTTTTCGACAGGGGGCATTAGGGAGCGGGGGACTGAAGCTTTCTTT. Residues: CASSFSTGGIRERGTEAFF.

This chain connects TRBV9 to TRBJ2-2; D ambiguous. The CDR3 totals 13 residues. Deletions cut 0 bases from V and 6 bases from J, with 6 bases between. Germline-derived CDR1 and CDR2 are SGDLS and YYNGEE. CDR3 sequence reads: CASSVVGPGELFF. CDR3 nucleotide sequence: TGTGCCAGCAGCGTAGTGGGCCCCGGGGAGCTGTTTTTT.

This chain connects TRBV7-3 to TRBJ2-5; TRBD2 matches at 7 bases. Germline values: CDR1 SGHTA, CDR2 FQGTGA. V shed 0 bases and J 5 bases; nucleotides not matched to a gene: 0. There are 13 residues in the CDR3. CDR3 bases: TGTGCCAGCAGCTTAACGGGGGGGGAGACCCAGTACTTC. Its protein is CASSLTGGETQYF.

The CDR3 sequence is CASSALTGGKNIQYF. CDR3 in DNA: TGTGCCAGCAGTGCCCTGACAGGGGGCAAAAACATTCAGTACTTC. The chain carries TRBV2 and TRBJ2-4; 9 bases fit TRBD1. The CDR3 extends over 15 amino acids. Germline loops: CDR1 SNHLY, CDR2 FYNNEI. After removal of 4 bases from V and 3 bases from J, the junction contained 4 bases not matched to a gene.

The V gene is TRBV29-1, the J gene TRBJ2-1, with D tentatively TRBD2 (6 bases). The CDR3 covers 14 residues. The V end lost 4 bases, the J end lost 5 bases, and 15 bases lay between the germline ends. Germline lookup yields CDR1 SQVTM and CDR2 ANQGSEA. CDR3 protein: CSVARTTNNNEQFF. As DNA, the CDR3 is TGCAGCGTTGCCCGGACTACGAACAACAATGAGCAGTTCTTC.

The V and J genes are TRBV28 and TRBJ1-5; tentatively, D is TRBD1 (6 bases). In germline, CDR1 is MDHEN, CDR2 SYDVKM. CDR3 size: 15 residues. V lost 7 bases and J 4 bases, leaving 17 bases between the germline ends. The DNA for the CDR3 is TGTGCCAGCACCAACCCCGGGACACATAATCAGCCCCAGCATTTT. Residues: CASTNPGTHNQPQHF.

The rearrangement joins TRBV5-4 to TRBJ2-1, with 8 bases identical to TRBD2. Losses at the gene ends were 5 bases for V and 5 bases for J; bases not matched to a gene: 9. The CDR3 contains 15 residues. From germline, CDR1 is SGHNT and CDR2 YYREEE (reference sequence). CDR3 residues: CASSWWAGGDNEQFF. DNA for the CDR3: TGTGCCAGCAGTTGGTGGGCGGGGGGAGACAATGAGCAGTTCTTC.